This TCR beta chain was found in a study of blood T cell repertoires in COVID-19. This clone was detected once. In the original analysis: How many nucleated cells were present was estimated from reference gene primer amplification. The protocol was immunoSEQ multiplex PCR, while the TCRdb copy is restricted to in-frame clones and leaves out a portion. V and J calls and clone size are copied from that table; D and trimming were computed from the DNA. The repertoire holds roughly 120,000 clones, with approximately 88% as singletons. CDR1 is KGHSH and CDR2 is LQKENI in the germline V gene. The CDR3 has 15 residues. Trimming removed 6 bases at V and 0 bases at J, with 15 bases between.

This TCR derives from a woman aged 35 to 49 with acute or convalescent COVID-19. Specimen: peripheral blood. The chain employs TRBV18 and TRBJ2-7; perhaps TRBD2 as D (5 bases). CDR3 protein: CASSPITGISYEQYF. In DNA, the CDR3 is TGTGCCAGCTCTCCAATAACCGGGATCTCCTACGAGCAGTACTTC.